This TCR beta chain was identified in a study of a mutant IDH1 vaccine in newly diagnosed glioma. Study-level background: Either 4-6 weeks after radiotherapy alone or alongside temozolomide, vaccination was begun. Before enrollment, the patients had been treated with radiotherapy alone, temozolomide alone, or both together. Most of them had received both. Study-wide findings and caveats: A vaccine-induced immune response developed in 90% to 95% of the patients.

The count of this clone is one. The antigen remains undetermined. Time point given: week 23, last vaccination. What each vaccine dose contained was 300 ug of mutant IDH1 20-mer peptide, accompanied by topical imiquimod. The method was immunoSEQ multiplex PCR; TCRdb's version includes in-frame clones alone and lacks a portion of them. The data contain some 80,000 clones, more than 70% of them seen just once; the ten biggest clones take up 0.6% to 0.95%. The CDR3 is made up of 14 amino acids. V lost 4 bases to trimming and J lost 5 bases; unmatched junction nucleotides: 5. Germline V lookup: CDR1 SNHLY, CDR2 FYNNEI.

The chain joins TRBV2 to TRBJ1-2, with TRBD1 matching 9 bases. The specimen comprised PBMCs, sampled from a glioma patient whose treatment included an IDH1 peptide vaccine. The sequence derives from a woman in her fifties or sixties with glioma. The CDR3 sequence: CASSVQGARYGYTF. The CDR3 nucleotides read TGTGCCAGCAGTGTACAGGGGGCGCGGTATGGCTACACCTTC.